The TCR beta chain described here comes from a study of T-cell reconstitution after alpha-beta-depleted transplantation in children. This clonotype has only a few counts. Unique molecular identifiers were used to barcode this TCRbeta library. TCRdb analysed the PCR reads with MiXCR anew, one entry per CDR3 protein. Among roughly 400,000 distinct CDR3 sequences listed, about a fifth were seen once. Germline assignment: CDR1 MNHEY and CDR2 SMNVEV (reference sequence). Trimming cost V 5 bases and J 1 base, with 15 bases left between them. CDR3 length: 15 residues. Sequenced material: PBMCs from the stem cell graft donor, taken from the stem cell graft. The chain has TRBV27 and TRBJ2-7; D is possibly TRBD1 or TRBD2 (6 bases each). The TCR originated in a human donor who donated a stem cell graft to a child with acute myeloid leukemia. DNA of the CDR3: TGTGCCAGCAGTCCTTTGGGGGGCGCTTCCTACGAGCAGTACTTC. Translation: CASSPLGGASYEQYF.